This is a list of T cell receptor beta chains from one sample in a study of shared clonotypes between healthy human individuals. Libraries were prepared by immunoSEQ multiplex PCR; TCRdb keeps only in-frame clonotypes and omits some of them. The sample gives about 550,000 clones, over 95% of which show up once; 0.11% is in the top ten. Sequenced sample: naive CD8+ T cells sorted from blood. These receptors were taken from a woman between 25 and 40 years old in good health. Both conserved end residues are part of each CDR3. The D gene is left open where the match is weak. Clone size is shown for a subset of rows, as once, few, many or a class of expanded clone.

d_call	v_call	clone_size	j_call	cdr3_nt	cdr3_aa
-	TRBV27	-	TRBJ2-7	TGTGCCAGCAGTTATTTGGGGGGCGTTCAGTACTTC	CASSYLGGVQYF
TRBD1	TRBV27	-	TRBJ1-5	TGTGCCAGCGGACACAGGGGCGAAAATCAGCCCCAGCATTTT	CASGHRGENQPQHF
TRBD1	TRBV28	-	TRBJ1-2	TGTGCCAGCAGTCCCATCCCTCCGGGACAGGGAGGCGGTGGCTACACCTTC	CASSPIPPGQGGGGYTF
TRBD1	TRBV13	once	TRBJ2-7	TGTGCCAGCAGCTTAGGGGACAGGGCTTCCTACGAGCAGTACTTC	CASSLGDRASYEQYF
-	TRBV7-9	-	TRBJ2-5	TGTGCCAGCAGCTTGGAACAGGCCAATGGGGCCCAGTACTTC	CASSLEQANGAQYF
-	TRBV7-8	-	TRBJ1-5	TGTGCCAGCAGTTCTCGTGCTGTACAGCCCCAGCATTTT	CASSSRAVQPQHF
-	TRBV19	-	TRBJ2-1	TGTGCCAGTAGTAGGGGATACTACAATGAGCAGTTCTTC	CASSRGYYNEQFF
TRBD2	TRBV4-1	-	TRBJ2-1	TGCGCCAGCAGCCCTTTTACTAGCGGCTACAATGAGCAGTTCTTC	CASSPFTSGYNEQFF
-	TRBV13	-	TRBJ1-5	TGTGCCAGCAGCTCGGACGGGCAGCCCCAGCATTTT	CASSSDGQPQHF
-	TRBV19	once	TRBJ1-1	TGTGCCAGTATGGGGCTTGGGACTGAAGCTTTCTTT	CASMGLGTEAFF
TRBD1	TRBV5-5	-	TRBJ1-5	TGTGCCAGCAGCTTATACCGGGACAGTTACAATCAGCCCCAGCATTTT	CASSLYRDSYNQPQHF